The clone carrying this TCR delta chain is judged hyperexpanded. Its target is unknown. Germline lookup yields CDR1 GEAIGNYY and CDR2 EKD. The CDR3 is made up of 19 amino acids. The J segment lost 4 bases and the V segment lost 0 bases, leaving 18 bases of the junction unmatched. TCRdb fed the RT-PCR reads to CATT. The sample yields hundreds of delta-chain clones, around 23% seen once. The data were taken from a study of gammadelta T cells in human blood. Study results and limitations: Microbial exposure reportedly appeared to drive polyclonal expansion of innate gamma-delta T cells right after birth.

The sample taken for sequencing was Vgamma9Vdelta2 gamma-delta T cells from adult blood. The clonotype comes from a human donor. V and J are TRDV2 and TRDJ1; 8 bases are shared with TRDD3. The CDR3 DNA sequence: TGTGCCTGTGACACCCTAAGAAGGGCCGAGGGGGATAAGGTCGATAAACTCATCTTT. Its translation: CACDTLRRAEGDKVDKLIF.